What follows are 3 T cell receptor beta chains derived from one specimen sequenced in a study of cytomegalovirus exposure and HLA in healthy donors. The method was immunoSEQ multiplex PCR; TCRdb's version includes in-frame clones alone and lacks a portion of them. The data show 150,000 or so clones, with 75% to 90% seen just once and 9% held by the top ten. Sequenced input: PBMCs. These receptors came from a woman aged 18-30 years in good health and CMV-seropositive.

CDR3 residues: CASSLWDRFYGYTF. CDR3 DNA: TGTGCCAGCAGTTTATGGGACAGGTTCTATGGCTACACCTTC. This sequence joins TRBV28 and TRBJ1-2; TRBD1 aligns across 7 bases. Germline V gives CDR1 MDHEN, CDR2 SYDVKM. The length of the CDR3 is 14 residues. The ends lost 0 bases at V and 4 bases at J; junction bases unmatched: 2.

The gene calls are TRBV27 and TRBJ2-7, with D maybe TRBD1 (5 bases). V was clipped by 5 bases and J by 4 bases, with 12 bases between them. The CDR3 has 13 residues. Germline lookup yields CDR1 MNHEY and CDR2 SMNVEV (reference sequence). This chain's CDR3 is CASSARVRYEQYF. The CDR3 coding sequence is TGTGCCAGCAGTGCCAGGGTAAGGTACGAGCAGTACTTC.

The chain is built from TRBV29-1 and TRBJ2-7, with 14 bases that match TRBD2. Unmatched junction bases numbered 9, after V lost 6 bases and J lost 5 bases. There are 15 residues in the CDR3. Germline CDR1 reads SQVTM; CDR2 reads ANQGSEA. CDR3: CSVALRLAGGNEQYF. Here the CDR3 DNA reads TGCAGCGTCGCCTTAAGACTAGCGGGGGGGAACGAGCAGTACTTC.